The present T cell receptor (beta chain) was sequenced within a study of cytomegalovirus exposure and HLA in healthy donors (dated 2017 in TCRdb). Background on the whole study: According to an earlier analysis of several hundred of the donors, about 179 million T cells yielded over 100 million unique TCR beta sequences and around 300 Gb of sequence data. The number of donors typed differed by locus, with about 629-640 for A, B, C, DRB1 and DQB1, roughly 520 for DQA1, 600 to 610 for DPA1, and around 450 for DPB1. Donor age, sex, ethnicity and CMV serostatus were collected together with the repertoire data. Among the roughly 410 genotyped donors, more than 70% belonged to the genetic ancestry cluster associated with self-reported Caucasian donors. An early release covering about 600 HLA-typed donors comprised approximately 300 gigabases of sequencing data and 85 million to 100 million unique TCR sequences. Every repertoire in the discovery cohort had been generated on one and the same sequencing platform. The study combined high-throughput TCR immunosequencing, statistical association of individual TCRs with disease status, and machine learning to predict cytomegalovirus infection status. Besides the first cohort of around 700 subjects, a separate validation cohort made up of over 95 different subjects was used. Roughly five DR-DQ haplotypes were handled as single units for association and clustering because linkage in the cohort was strong. To study patterns of TCR occurrence, a later analysis re-analyzed previously published TCR beta repertoires from several hundred donors and added high-resolution HLA genotyping. HLA typing included class I and class II loci at four-digit resolution. Using immunosequencing, the study profiled T cell repertoires from fewer than 700 subjects and related those repertoires to cytomegalovirus serostatus. Among 398 genotyped donors of the cohort, an average of roughly 230,000 unique TCR beta nucleotide sequences was sequenced per donor, of which roughly 18% were non-productive. The later analysis used no new phenotypic data to find candidate immune exposures, relying instead on TCR beta sequences and their occurrence across donors. The aim of the study was to test whether cataloging public T cell receptors could identify signatures of past pathogen exposure. Genome-wide SNP genotypes for about 65% of the roughly 670 donors were used in a later genetic analysis, which treated that subset as a discovery cohort. To decide whether each TCR beta V gene segment behaved as functional or pseudogenic, an earlier analysis of fewer than 750 of the donors relied on high-throughput TCR beta sequencing.

The sample holds a few counts of this clone. Its binding antigen is unknown. Base quality data are lacking; no much larger clone is found one base away. Library construction relied on the immunoSEQ multiplex PCR assay. A mixture of 60 forward primers for TCR Vbeta segments and 13 reverse primers for TCR Jbeta segments was used in the multiplex PCR. Amplification of the CDR3 region of rearranged TCR beta genes was performed with a multiplex PCR assay on genomic DNA. Amplified TCR beta libraries were sequenced as 87-base-pair reads on the Illumina HiSeq System. The authors processed their data as follows. Across the 500 to 750 repertoires, a later analysis counted some 80 million unique TCR beta chains, approximately 12 million of which were shared by at least two donors. Raw reads were error-corrected and collapsed into unique sequences by a nearest-neighbor algorithm in which closely related sequences were merged to remove PCR and sequencing errors. CDR3 sequences were aligned to IMGT reference sequences to assign V, D and J gene segments. Each retained sequence needed at least a six-nucleotide match to both a V gene segment and a J gene segment. A rearrangement was called productive if the CDR3 had no stop codons and remained in frame with V and J, and every other rearrangement was called non-productive. Following IMGT convention, CDR3 was defined as the stretch from the second conserved V-encoded cysteine up to the conserved J-encoded phenylalanine. The earlier analysis of approximately 500 of the donors excluded sequences that lacked an unambiguous match to a single V gene segment. An earlier analysis of some 500 of the donors classified V segments as functional when productive rearrangements were above 56.7% and as segregating when the standard deviation between donors was above 5%. A statistical classification framework was developed to diagnose cytomegalovirus status using the catalog of TCR beta chain sequences. In a later analysis, V and J genes were assigned by comparing TCR nucleotide sequences against IMGT/GENE-DB human TR gene sequences. In a later analysis, CDR3 sequences and most-parsimonious VDJ recombination scenarios were assigned using the TCRdist pipeline. In a later analysis, every TCR beta chain was defined by the combination of its CDR3 amino acid sequence and its V-gene family, and reads without a unique V-gene family were dropped. A later analysis removed 550 to 650 highly shared, low-generation-probability nucleotide sequences to deal with suspected cross-contamination and a sequencing artifact. A later analysis calculated a clonal expansion index for each public chain from normalized within-repertoire ranks of inferred template counts. In a later analysis, generation probabilities were computed using a VDJ recombination model fitted to out-of-frame rearrangements, and the results were checked against IGoR. Hypergeometric tests were used in a later analysis to score TCR-TCR, TCR-HLA and TCR-CMV co-occurrence, with a repertoire-size bias correction applied to the TCR pairs. A later analysis estimated false discovery rates by permuting HLA or CMV assignments 20 times. A later analysis grouped co-occurring TCRs with DBSCAN, adding TCRdist sequence similarity when clustering within HLA-allele-positive subsets. Repertoires with fewer than 30,000 or more than 120,000 public chains were left out of co-occurrence clustering, as were five repertoires with anomalous nucleotide sharing. Held by TCRdb, this immuneACCESS table contains in-frame sequences only and omits some clones. Under half of the omission traces to an unresolved V gene where checked; the cause of the rest is unknown. The V and J calls and the clone size are those of that table, but D and trimming were determined from the DNA. In this sample the table shows 140,000 or so clones, less than 9.5% of which occur a single time. The ten largest make up around 1.9% of the sample.

Overall results and qualifications from the work: HLA typing was unavailable for some donors at each locus, so association tests used only the typed subset. In this cohort, only TCR beta chains were sequenced, and detectable features were limited by the absence of alpha or paired-chain data. Correlated functional status among segregating V segments might be attributable to linkage disequilibrium, but an unknown experimental factor could not be ruled out. In a later analysis, HLA-associated TCR beta chains were found to be more clonally expanded and to have lower generation probabilities than equally common non-associated chains. The sequencing pipeline was judged likely to have produced a cluster of highly shared sequence variants as a technical artifact. Because counts were too low, some 17 rarely observed V segments, including chromosome 9 orphons, were excluded from the earlier analysis of several hundred of the donors. In a later analysis, the rate of TCR association differed among HLA loci, with DRB1 alleles having the most associated TCRs and HLA-C alleles having the fewest. A further reported finding was that TCR beta sequences accurately predicted the HLA-A and HLA-B alleles for most subjects in the first cohort. The authors suggested that the approach could potentially be generalized to other disease states and immunological phenotypes. The 87-base-pair reads could not distinguish some IMGT-functional V segments, including TRBV6-2 and TRBV6-3, so those segments were excluded. When HLA alleles, especially DR and DQ, strongly co-occurred, attributing TCR associations to individual alleles was difficult. In an earlier analysis of around 600 of the donors, most TCR beta V segments appeared in productive rearrangements about 87% or about 30% of the time, broadly matching IMGT annotations. CMV serostatus was the only immune exposure information available for the cohort. In a later analysis, several top co-occurrence clusters were reported to appear linked to parvovirus B19, influenza, CMV and Epstein-Barr virus. A later analysis found that most CMV-associated TCR beta chains appeared HLA-restricted, with HLA associations seemingly driven largely by CMV exposure. The study listed 164 TCR beta chains as associated with cytomegalovirus. In vitro tests confirmed that three of the cytomegalovirus-associated TCR beta chains recognize cytomegalovirus antigens. The classifier was reported to diagnose cytomegalovirus status with high specificity and sensitivity in both the original and validation cohorts. Most TCR sequences were observed very rarely across donors, whereas some public TCRs were present in many individuals. In a later genetic analysis, a missense DCLRE1C variant was associated with V-gene and J-gene trimming of TCR beta chains, and the association was replicated in an independent cohort. The presence/absence analyses assumed that sequencing depth was roughly uniform across donors, and that assumption may not be true. According to a later genetic analysis, donors in an Asian-associated ancestry cluster had fewer N-insertions in productive TCRs than the approximately 670-donor mean. Specific HLA alleles were associated with about 17,000 TCR beta sequences at a false discovery rate of 0.05 in a later analysis.

The CDR3 goes from the cysteine to the phenylalanine over 19 residues. The only DNA kept is the CDR3, 57 bases in frame from the first base. CDR1 and CDR2, per the germline V gene (reference sequence), are SGHNT and YYREEE. Compared with germline, V lacks 4 bases and J lacks 1 base; bases without a gene match: 13. The cohort consisted of more than 650 healthy bone marrow donors. At the time of sampling, every cohort member was nominally healthy, though immune exposures that went unrecorded were likely present. The donor was CMV seronegative and was included in the group of a few hundred seronegative cohort members. Each donor provided a peripheral blood sample, and peripheral blood mononuclear cells were used for TCR beta sequencing. Genomic DNA extraction from the blood cell samples was performed with the Qiagen DNeasy Blood Extraction Kit.

This TCR derives from a male donor in good health and CMV-seronegative. The V and J segments used are TRBV5-4 and TRBJ2-5; 13 of the junction bases match TRBD2. The specimen was PBMCs. The nucleotide sequence is TGTGCCAGCAGCCAAGGACTAGCGGGGGCCCTATCTTTCCAAGAGACCCAGTACTTC. It is translated as CASSQGLAGALSFQETQYF.